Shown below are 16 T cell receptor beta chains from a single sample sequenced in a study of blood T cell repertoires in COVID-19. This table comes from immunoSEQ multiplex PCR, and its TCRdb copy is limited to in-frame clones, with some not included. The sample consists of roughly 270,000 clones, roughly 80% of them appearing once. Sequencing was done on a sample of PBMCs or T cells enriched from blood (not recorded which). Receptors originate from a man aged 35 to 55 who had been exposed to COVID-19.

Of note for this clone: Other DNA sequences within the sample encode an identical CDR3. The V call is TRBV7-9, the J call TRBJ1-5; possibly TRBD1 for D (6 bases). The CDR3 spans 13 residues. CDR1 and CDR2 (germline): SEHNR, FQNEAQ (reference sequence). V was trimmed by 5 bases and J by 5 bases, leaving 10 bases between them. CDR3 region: CASSLGGDQPQHF. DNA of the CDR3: TGTGCCAGCAGCCTAGGGGGGGATCAGCCCCAGCATTTT.

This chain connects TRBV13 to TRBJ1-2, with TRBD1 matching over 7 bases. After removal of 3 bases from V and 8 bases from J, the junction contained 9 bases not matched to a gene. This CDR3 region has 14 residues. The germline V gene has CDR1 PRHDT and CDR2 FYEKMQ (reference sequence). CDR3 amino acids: CASSFGGGGLGYTF. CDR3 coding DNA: TGTGCCAGCAGCTTCGGTGGAGGGGGCTTAGGCTACACCTTC.

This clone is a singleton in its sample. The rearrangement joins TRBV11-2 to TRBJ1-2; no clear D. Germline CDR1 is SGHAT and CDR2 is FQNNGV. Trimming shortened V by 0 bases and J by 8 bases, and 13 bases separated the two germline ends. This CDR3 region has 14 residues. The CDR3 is CASSLDPSPLGYTF. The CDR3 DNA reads TGTGCCAGCAGCTTAGACCCCTCTCCACTGGGCTACACCTTC.

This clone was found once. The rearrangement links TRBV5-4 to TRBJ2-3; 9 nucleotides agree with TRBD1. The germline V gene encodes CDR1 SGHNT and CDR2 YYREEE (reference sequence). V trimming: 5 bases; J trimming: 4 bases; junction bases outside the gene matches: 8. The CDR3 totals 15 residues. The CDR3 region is CASSPPGQGSDTQYF. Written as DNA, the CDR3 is TGTGCCAGCAGTCCACCGGGACAGGGTTCAGATACGCAGTATTTT.

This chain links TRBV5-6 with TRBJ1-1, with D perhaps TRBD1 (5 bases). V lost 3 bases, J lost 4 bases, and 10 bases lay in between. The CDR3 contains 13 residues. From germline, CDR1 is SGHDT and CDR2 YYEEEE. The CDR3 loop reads CASSYRGGTEAFF. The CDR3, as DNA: TGTGCCAGCAGCTACCGCGGGGGCACTGAAGCTTTCTTT.

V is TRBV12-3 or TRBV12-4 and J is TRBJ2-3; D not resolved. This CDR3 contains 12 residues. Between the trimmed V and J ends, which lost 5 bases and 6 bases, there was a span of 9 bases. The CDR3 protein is CASSPGVDTQYF. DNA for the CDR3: TGTGCCAGCAGTCCGGGTGTGGATACGCAGTATTTT.

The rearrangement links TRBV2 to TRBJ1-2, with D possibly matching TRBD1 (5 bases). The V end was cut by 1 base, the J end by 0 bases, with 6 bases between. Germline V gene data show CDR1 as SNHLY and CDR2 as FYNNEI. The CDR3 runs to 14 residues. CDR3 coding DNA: TGTGCCAGCAGTGAAGACAGGACTAACTATGGCTACACCTTC. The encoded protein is CASSEDRTNYGYTF.

CDR3 protein: CASSPDRVGKNGYTF. As DNA, the CDR3 is TGTGCCAGCTCACCCGACAGGGTAGGGAAAAACGGCTACACCTTC. The chain uses TRBV18 and TRBJ1-2; 7 positions agree with TRBD1. CDR1 KGHSH and CDR2 LQKENI come from the germline V gene. V lost 3 bases, J lost 8 bases, and 12 bases stayed unmatched. The CDR3 totals 15 residues.

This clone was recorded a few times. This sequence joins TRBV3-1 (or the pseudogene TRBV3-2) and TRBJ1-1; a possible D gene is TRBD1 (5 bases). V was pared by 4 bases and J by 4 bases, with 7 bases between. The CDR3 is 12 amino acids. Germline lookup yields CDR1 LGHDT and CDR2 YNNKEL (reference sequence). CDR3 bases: TGTGCCAGCAGCCCAGGGTTCACTGAAGCTTTCTTT. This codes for CASSPGFTEAFF.

CDR3 bases: TGTGCCAGCAGCTTAGGGAGTAGGTCGAGCCTCGGGACAGATACGCAGTATTTT. This codes for CASSLGSRSSLGTDTQYF. The gene calls are TRBV7-9 and TRBJ2-3; the D is unclear. There are 18 residues in the CDR3. Germline CDR1 and CDR2: SEHNR and FQNEAQ (reference sequence). V lost 1 base and J 3 bases, leaving 20 bases between the germline ends.

CDR3 DNA: TGTGCCAGCGTAGGCCGCGGGTTGACAGATACGCAGTATTTT. It is translated as CASVGRGLTDTQYF. The J gene is TRBJ2-3, the V gene TRBV11-3; D might be TRBD2 (5 bases). CDR3 length: 14 residues. Trimming took off 8 bases at V and 3 bases at J, with 15 bases between the two ends. The germline V gene has CDR1 SGHNT and CDR2 YENEEA.

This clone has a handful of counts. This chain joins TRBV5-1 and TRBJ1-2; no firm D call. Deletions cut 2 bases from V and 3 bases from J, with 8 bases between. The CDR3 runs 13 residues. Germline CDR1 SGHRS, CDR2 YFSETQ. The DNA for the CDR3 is TGCGCCAGCAGCTTCGAGGTGGACTATGGCTACACCTTC. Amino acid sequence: CASSFEVDYGYTF.

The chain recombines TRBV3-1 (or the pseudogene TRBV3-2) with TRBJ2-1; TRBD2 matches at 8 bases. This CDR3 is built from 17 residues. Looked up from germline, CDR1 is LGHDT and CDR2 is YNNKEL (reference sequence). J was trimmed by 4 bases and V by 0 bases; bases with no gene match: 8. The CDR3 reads CASSQDPKVAGYNEQFF. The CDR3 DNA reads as TGTGCCAGCAGCCAAGATCCTAAGGTAGCGGGGTACAATGAGCAGTTCTTC.

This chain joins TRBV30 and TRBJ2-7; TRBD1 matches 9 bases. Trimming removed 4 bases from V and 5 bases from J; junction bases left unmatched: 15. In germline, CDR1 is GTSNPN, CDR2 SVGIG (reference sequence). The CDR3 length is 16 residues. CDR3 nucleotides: TGTGCCTGGATACGAGGAGGAGGACAGGGGTACCACGAGCAGTACTTC. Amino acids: CAWIRGGGQGYHEQYF.

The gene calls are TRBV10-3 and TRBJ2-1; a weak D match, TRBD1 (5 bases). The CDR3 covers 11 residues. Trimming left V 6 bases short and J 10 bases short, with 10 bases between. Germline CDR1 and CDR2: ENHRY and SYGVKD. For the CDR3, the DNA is TGTGCCATCAGAGGGGTCGGCGAGCAGTTCTTC. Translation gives CAIRGVGEQFF.

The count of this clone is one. CDR3 protein: CASRPPTSQGSDEKLFF. The DNA for the CDR3 is TGTGCCAGCAGACCCCCAACCTCACAGGGGTCTGATGAAAAACTGTTTTTT. The chain joins TRBV3-1 (or the pseudogene TRBV3-2) to TRBJ1-4, with 7 bases lining up with TRBD1. The ends lost 6 bases at V and 6 bases at J; junction bases unmatched: 16. Germline lookup yields CDR1 LGHDT and CDR2 YNNKEL (reference sequence). The CDR3 is made up of 17 amino acids.